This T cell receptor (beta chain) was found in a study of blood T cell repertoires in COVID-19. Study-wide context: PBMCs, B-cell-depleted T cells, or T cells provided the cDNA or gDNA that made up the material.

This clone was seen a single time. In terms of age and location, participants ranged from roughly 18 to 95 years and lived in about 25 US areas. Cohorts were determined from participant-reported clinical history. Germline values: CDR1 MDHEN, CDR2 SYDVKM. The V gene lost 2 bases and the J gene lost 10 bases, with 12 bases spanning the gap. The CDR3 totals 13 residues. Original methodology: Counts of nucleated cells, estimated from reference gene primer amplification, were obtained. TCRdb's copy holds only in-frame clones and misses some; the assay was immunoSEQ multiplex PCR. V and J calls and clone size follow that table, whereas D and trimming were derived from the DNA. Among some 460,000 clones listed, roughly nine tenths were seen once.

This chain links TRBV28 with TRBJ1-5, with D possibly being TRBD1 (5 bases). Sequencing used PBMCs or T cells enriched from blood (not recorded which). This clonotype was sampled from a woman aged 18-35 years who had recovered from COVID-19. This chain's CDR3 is CASSLQDGGPQHF. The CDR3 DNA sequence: TGTGCCAGCAGTTTACAGGACGGGGGACCCCAGCATTTT.